The 23 T cell receptor beta chains reported below all come from one sample, sequenced in a study of blood T cell repertoires in COVID-19. Measured with immunoSEQ multiplex PCR; TCRdb has only the in-frame clones, and not every one. The data hold approximately 140,000 clones, with more than 60% observed a single time. The sequenced sample consisted of peripheral blood. The receptors originated from a man at least 80 years old with acute or convalescent COVID-19.

CDR3 region: CASSRLAGVSNTGELFF. CDR3 coding DNA: TGTGCCAGCTCCAGACTAGCGGGGGTTTCGAACACCGGGGAGCTGTTTTTT. This rearrangement joins TRBV6-4 to TRBJ2-2; 12 nucleotides agree with TRBD2. Trimming at V came to 8 bases and at J to 0 bases, leaving 7 bases not matched to a gene. Germline V lookup: CDR1 MRHNA, CDR2 SNTAGT. CDR3 length equals 17 residues.

The gene calls are TRBV5-1 and TRBJ1-1, with D maybe TRBD1 (6 bases). The germline gives CDR1 SGHRS, CDR2 YFSETQ. The V and J ends lost 6 bases and 6 bases respectively, with 18 bases between them. The CDR3 spans 14 residues. DNA for the CDR3: TGCGCCAGCACCCCGGGACAATCATCAGCTGAAGCTTTCTTT. Protein: CASTPGQSSAEAFF. Full variable domain (rest looked up from reference TRBV5-1 and TRBJ1-1): KAGVTQTPRYLIKTRGQQVTLSCSPISGHRSVSWYQQTPGQGLQFLFEYFSETQRNKGNFPGRFSGRQFSNSRSEMNVSTLELGDSALYLCASTPGQSSAEAFFGQGTRLTVV.

This clone came up once. The chain uses TRBV18 and TRBJ1-6; a weak D match, TRBD1 (6 bases). Trimming shortened V by 6 bases and J by 5 bases, and 8 bases separated the two germline ends. The CDR3 loop spans 13 amino acids. Per the germline V gene, CDR1 is KGHSH and CDR2 is LQKENI. The CDR3: CASSDSDNSPLHF. CDR3 DNA sequence: TGTGCCAGCTCGGACAGTGATAATTCACCCCTCCACTTT.

The V call is TRBV19, the J call TRBJ2-1; the D gene is possibly TRBD2 (6 bases). In germline, CDR1 is LNHDA, CDR2 SQIVND (reference sequence). The CDR3 consists of 13 residues. Trimming took 6 bases from V and 3 from J, leaving 9 bases between them. CDR3: CASRRGSYNEQFF. In DNA, the CDR3 is TGTGCCAGTAGACGGGGGAGCTACAATGAGCAGTTCTTC.

The sample holds one count of this clone. The V call is TRBV4-3, the J call TRBJ1-6, with D perhaps TRBD1 (5 bases). Between the trimmed V and J ends, which lost 0 bases and 9 bases, there was a span of 12 bases. The CDR3 is made up of 15 amino acids. Germline-derived CDR1 and CDR2 are LGHNA and YSLEER. CDR3 amino acids: CASSQDRLGRSPLHF. The CDR3 nucleotides read TGCGCCAGCAGCCAAGATCGCCTGGGGCGTTCACCCCTCCACTTT.

V usage is TRBV5-1 and J usage is TRBJ1-2, with D possibly being TRBD1 (5 bases). V lost 0 bases and J lost 5, with 14 bases in between. The CDR3 is 15 amino acids. CDR1 and CDR2 (germline): SGHRS, YFSETQ. The CDR3 bases are TGCGCCAGCAGCTTGGATCGGGGGTTAACGTATGGCTACACCTTC. Translating gives CASSLDRGLTYGYTF. The whole variable domain, remainder taken from reference TRBV5-1 and TRBJ1-2, is KAGVTQTPRYLIKTRGQQVTLSCSPISGHRSVSWYQQTPGQGLQFLFEYFSETQRNKGNFPGRFSGRQFSNSRSEMNVSTLELGDSALYLCASSLDRGLTYGYTFGSGTRLTVV.

The CDR3 DNA reads as TGTGCCAGCAGCTGGTCTAGCGAACGTACGGAGCAGTTCTTC. Amino acids: CASSWSSERTEQFF. The chain uses TRBV7-3 and TRBJ2-1, with D maybe TRBD2 (6 bases). Germline-derived CDR1 and CDR2 are SGHTA and FQGTGA. The V and J ends lost 4 bases and 10 bases respectively, with 17 bases between them. This CDR3 has 14 residues.

The sample holds a few counts of this clone. V is TRBV6-4 and J is TRBJ2-1, with D tentatively TRBD2 (6 bases). Between the trimmed V and J ends, which lost 3 bases and 0 bases, there was a span of 9 bases. Per germline, CDR1 MRHNA and CDR2 SNTAGT. The CDR3 is made up of 15 amino acids. The CDR3 loop is CASSEIGGSYNEQFF. DNA of the CDR3: TGTGCCAGCAGTGAAATCGGGGGCTCCTACAATGAGCAGTTCTTC.

This clone showed up just once. This chain uses TRBV2 with TRBJ2-1; no clear D. Trimming removed 4 bases at V and 5 bases at J, with 9 bases between. Germline V gene sequence: CDR1 SNHLY, CDR2 FYNNEI. The CDR3 sequence is 13 residues long. CDR3 amino acids: CASSVRLHNEQFF. CDR3 bases: TGTGCCAGCAGTGTGAGACTCCACAATGAGCAGTTCTTC.

This clone was seen once. The rearrangement uses TRBV19 and TRBJ1-1; no reliable D call. The length of the CDR3 is 15 residues. Trimming pared 3 bases from V and 2 bases from J, leaving 13 bases between. In germline, CDR1 is LNHDA, CDR2 SQIVND (reference sequence). DNA for the CDR3: TGTGCCAGTAGTATTGGTTTAGAGAGTAACACTGAAGCTTTCTTT. Residues: CASSIGLESNTEAFF. Full variable domain (rest looked up from reference TRBV19 and TRBJ1-1): DGGITQSPKYLFRKEGQNVTLSCEQNLNHDAMYWYRQDPGQGLRLIYYSQIVNDFQKGDIAEGYSVSREKKESFPLTVTSAQKNPTAFYLCASSIGLESNTEAFFGQGTRLTVV.

The rearrangement uses TRBV5-1 and TRBJ1-6; the D gene is possibly TRBD1 (5 bases). V was pared by 0 bases and J by 1 base, with 20 bases between. The CDR3 sequence is 20 residues long. Germline lookup yields CDR1 SGHRS and CDR2 YFSETQ. The CDR3 DNA reads as TGCGCCAGCAGCTTGGCCGGTTGGGGCAGGCGAGAATCCTATAATTCACCCCTCCACTTT. Its protein is CASSLAGWGRRESYNSPLHF.

The chain is built from TRBV19 and TRBJ1-1; D may be TRBD1 (5 bases). Germline CDR1 LNHDA, CDR2 SQIVND (reference sequence). Trimming took 3 bases from V and 0 from J, leaving 8 bases between them. This CDR3 spans 14 amino acids. CDR3 loop: CASSMGRMNTEAFF. Here the CDR3 DNA reads TGTGCCAGTAGTATGGGGCGGATGAACACTGAAGCTTTCTTT.

The chain is built from TRBV11-2 and TRBJ2-5; 9 bases align to TRBD1. The CDR3 contains 15 residues. Germline V gives CDR1 SGHAT, CDR2 FQNNGV. The V gene end was trimmed by 5 bases and the J gene end by 2 bases; junction bases not matched to a gene: 6. CDR3 sequence (DNA): TGTGCCAGCAGCAGAGGGACAGGGAGGCAAGAGACCCAGTACTTC. Encoded protein: CASSRGTGRQETQYF.

This clone showed up just a few times. V gene TRBV7-3 combines with J gene TRBJ2-7; 10 bases agree with TRBD1. Germline V gene sequence: CDR1 SGHTA, CDR2 FQGTGA. This CDR3 region has 15 residues. Losses at the gene ends were 5 bases for V and 5 bases for J; bases not matched to a gene: 9. The CDR3 is CASSPMDRGFHEQYF. CDR3 nucleotide sequence: TGTGCCAGCAGCCCAATGGACAGGGGGTTTCACGAGCAGTACTTC.

This chain joins TRBV28 and TRBJ1-2, with TRBD1 matching over 11 bases. Germline values: CDR1 MDHEN, CDR2 SYDVKM. The length of the CDR3 is 15 residues. The V and J ends lost 4 bases and 7 bases, in that order; junction bases with no gene match: 8. CDR3 bases: TGTGCCAGCAGTTCCGCCGGGACAGGGGGTTCTGGCTACACCTTC. This sequence encodes CASSSAGTGGSGYTF.

The chain has TRBV25-1 and TRBJ1-1; 7 bases match TRBD1. The germline CDR1 and CDR2 sequences are MGHDK and SYGVNS. Trimming removed 6 bases from V and 2 bases from J; junction bases left unmatched: 6. The CDR3 is 14 amino acids. In DNA form, the CDR3 reads TGTGCCAGCAGCTCAAACAGGGGAAACACTGAAGCTTTCTTT. It is translated as CASSSNRGNTEAFF.

This chain connects TRBV5-1 to TRBJ1-3, with D perhaps TRBD1 (6 bases). This CDR3 region has 15 residues. V was trimmed by 3 bases and J by 2 bases, leaving 12 bases between them. CDR1 is SGHRS, CDR2 YFSETQ, per germline. The CDR3 reads CASSSEGGTGNTIYF. The DNA for the CDR3 is TGCGCCAGCAGCTCGGAAGGGGGTACTGGAAACACCATATATTTT.

This clone was found a few times. The rearrangement joins TRBV2 to TRBJ1-6; D ambiguous. The V and J ends lost 7 bases and 10 bases respectively, with 11 bases between them. This CDR3 has 12 amino acids. CDR1 and CDR2 from the germline V gene are SNHLY and FYNNEI. CDR3 residues: CASNRQESPLHF. The CDR3 DNA sequence: TGTGCCAGCAACCGCCAGGAATCACCCCTCCACTTT.

The V call is TRBV7-9, the J call TRBJ1-6, with D possibly being TRBD1 (5 bases). V gave up 5 bases and J gave up 0 bases, with 14 bases separating them. This CDR3 has 17 amino acids. CDR1 is SEHNR, CDR2 FQNEAQ, per germline (reference sequence). CDR3 protein: CASSVNQGSSYNSPLHF. In nucleotides, the CDR3 is TGTGCCAGCAGCGTTAATCAGGGAAGCTCCTATAATTCACCCCTCCACTTT. Complete variable domain (other parts from reference TRBV7-9 and TRBJ1-6): DTGVSQNPRHKITKRGQNVTFRCDPISEHNRLYWYRQTLGQGPEFLTYFQNEAQLEKSRLLSDRFSAERPKGSFSTLEIQRTEQGDSAMYLCASSVNQGSSYNSPLHFGNGTRLTVT.

The chain has TRBV5-6 and TRBJ2-1; D ambiguous. The V gene's germline CDR1 is SGHDT and CDR2 YYEEEE. CDR3 length equals 12 residues. Trimming shortened V by 2 bases and J by 9 bases, and 9 bases separated the two germline ends. The CDR3 DNA follows: TGTGCCAGCAGCTTTTCCCAGCGTGAGCAGTTCTTC. Amino acids: CASSFSQREQFF.

The J gene is TRBJ2-4, the V gene TRBV6-1; a possible D gene is TRBD1 (6 bases). Germline V gene lookup returns CDR1 MNHNS and CDR2 SASEGT. The CDR3 totals 17 residues. Between the trimmed V and J ends, which lost 1 base and 1 base, there was a span of 14 bases. Here the CDR3 DNA reads TGTGCCAGCAGTGAAGAGGACAGCACTCGGGCCAAAAACATTCAGTACTTC. As protein: CASSEEDSTRAKNIQYF.

This clone has more than one count but fewer than ten. This chain joins TRBV2 and TRBJ2-7; D is perhaps TRBD1 (6 bases). Germline CDR1 is SNHLY and CDR2 is FYNNEI. V was cut by 6 bases and J by 7 bases, with 16 bases left in between. CDR3 size: 13 residues. Here the CDR3 reads CASSRDKGGEQYF. The CDR3 DNA sequence: TGTGCCAGCAGCCGGGACAAAGGGGGTGAGCAGTACTTC.

This chain uses TRBV28 with TRBJ2-7; 10 nucleotides line up with TRBD1. Trimming at V came to 6 bases and at J to 2 bases, leaving 7 bases not matched to a gene. The CDR3 spans 15 residues. The germline gives CDR1 MDHEN, CDR2 SYDVKM. CDR3 in amino acids: CASSSGQGVTYEQYF. CDR3 DNA sequence: TGTGCCAGCAGCTCAGGACAGGGGGTGACCTACGAGCAGTACTTC.